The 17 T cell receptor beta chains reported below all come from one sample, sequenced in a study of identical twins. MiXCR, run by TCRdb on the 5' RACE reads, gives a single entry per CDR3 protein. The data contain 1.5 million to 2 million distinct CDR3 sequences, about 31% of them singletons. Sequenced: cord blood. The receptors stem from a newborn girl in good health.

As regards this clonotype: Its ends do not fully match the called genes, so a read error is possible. The CDR3 reads CASGVGLAASYNEQYF. CDR3 in DNA: TGTGCCAGCGGCGTAGGGCTAGCGGCCTCCTACAATGAGCAGTACTTC. This sequence joins TRBV9 and TRBJ2-1, with 7 bases lining up with TRBD2. The J call may be in error: the DNA end matches TRBJ2-7 better. Germline V gene data show CDR1 as SGDLS and CDR2 as YYNGEE. This CDR3 region has 16 residues.

The DNA for the CDR3 is TGCGCCAGCAGCCCTCTCTCGGTCTCCTACGAGCAGTACTTC. It specifies CASSPLSVSYEQYF. The V and J genes are TRBV4-1 and TRBJ2-7; D remains ambiguous. Trimming took 4 bases from V and 0 from J, leaving 10 bases between them. Germline values: CDR1 MGHRA, CDR2 YSYEKL. The CDR3 runs to 14 residues.

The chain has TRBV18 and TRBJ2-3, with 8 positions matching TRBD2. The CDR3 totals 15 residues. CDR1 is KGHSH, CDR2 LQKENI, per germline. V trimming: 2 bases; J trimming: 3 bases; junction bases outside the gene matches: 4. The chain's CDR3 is CASSPSGLGTDTQYF. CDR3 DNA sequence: TGTGCCAGCTCACCATCGGGACTAGGGACAGATACGCAGTATTTT.

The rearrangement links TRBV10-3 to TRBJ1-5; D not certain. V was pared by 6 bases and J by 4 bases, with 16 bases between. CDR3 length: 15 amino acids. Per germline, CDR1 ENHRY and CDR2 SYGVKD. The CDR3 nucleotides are TGTGCCATCAGCGAGGCTTCGGGCGGGAATCAGCCCCAGCATTTT. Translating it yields CAISEASGGNQPQHF.

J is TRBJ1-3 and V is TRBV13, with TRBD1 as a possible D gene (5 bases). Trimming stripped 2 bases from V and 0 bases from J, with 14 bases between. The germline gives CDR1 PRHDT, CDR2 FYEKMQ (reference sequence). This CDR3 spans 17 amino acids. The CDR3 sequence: CASSLNGEGLSGNTIYF. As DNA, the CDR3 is TGTGCCAGCAGCTTAAACGGGGAGGGGCTCTCTGGAAACACCATATATTTT.

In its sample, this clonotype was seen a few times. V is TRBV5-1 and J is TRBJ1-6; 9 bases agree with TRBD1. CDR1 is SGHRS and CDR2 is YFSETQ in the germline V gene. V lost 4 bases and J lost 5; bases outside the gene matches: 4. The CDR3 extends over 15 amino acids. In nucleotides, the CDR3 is TGCGCCAGCAGCGCCCGGGACAGGGATAATTCACCCCTCCACTTT. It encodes CASSARDRDNSPLHF.

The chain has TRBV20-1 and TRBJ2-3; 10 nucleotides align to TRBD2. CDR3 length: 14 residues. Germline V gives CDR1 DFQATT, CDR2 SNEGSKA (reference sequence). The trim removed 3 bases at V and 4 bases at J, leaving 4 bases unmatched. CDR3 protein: CSASASGRSDTQYF. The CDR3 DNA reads TGCAGTGCTAGCGCTAGCGGGAGATCAGATACGCAGTATTTT.

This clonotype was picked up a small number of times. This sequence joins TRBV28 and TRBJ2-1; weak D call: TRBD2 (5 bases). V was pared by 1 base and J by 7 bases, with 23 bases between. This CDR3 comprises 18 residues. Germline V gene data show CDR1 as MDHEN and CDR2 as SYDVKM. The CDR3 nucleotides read TGTGCCAGCAGTTTATTTAGCTCGAGGGATCCGGCAAGGAATGAGCAGTTCTTC. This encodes CASSLFSSRDPARNEQFF.

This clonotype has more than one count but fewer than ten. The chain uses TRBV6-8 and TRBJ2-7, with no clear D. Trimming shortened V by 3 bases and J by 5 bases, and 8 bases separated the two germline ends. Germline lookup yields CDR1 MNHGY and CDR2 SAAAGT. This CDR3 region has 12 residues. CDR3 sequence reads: CASSYMGHEQYF. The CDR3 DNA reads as TGTGCCAGCAGTTATATGGGCCACGAGCAGTACTTC.

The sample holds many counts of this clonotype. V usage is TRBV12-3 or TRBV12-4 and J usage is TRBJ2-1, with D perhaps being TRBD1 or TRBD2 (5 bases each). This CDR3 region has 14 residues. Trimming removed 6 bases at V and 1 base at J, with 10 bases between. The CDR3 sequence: CASRPGSSYNEQFF. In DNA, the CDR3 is TGTGCCAGCAGGCCAGGGAGTTCCTACAATGAGCAGTTCTTC.

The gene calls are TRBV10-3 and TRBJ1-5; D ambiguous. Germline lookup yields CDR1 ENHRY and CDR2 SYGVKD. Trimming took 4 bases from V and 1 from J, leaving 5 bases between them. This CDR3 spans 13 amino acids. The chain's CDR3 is CAISARSNQPQHF. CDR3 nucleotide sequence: TGTGCCATCAGTGCTAGGAGCAATCAGCCCCAGCATTTT.

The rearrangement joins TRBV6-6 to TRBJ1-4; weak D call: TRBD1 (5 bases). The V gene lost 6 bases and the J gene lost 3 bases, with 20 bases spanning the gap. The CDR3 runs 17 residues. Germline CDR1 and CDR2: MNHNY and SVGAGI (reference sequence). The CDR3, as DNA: TGTGCCAGCAGGAACAGAGGGGTACTAACGGCTAATGAAAAACTGTTTTTT. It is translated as CASRNRGVLTANEKLFF.

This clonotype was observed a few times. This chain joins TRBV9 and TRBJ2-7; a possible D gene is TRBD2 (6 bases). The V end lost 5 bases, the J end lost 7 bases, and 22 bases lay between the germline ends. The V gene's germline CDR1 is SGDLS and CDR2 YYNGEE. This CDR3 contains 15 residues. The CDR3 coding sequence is TGTGCCAGCAGTGCCACCGGGACTCCCTACAATGAGCAGTACTTC. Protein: CASSATGTPYNEQYF.

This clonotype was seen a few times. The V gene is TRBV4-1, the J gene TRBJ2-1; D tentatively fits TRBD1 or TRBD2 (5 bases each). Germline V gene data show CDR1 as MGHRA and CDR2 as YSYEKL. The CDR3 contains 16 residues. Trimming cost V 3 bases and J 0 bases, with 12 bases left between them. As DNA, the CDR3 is TGCGCCAGCAGCCAGGTGCCGGGACCCTCCTACAATGAGCAGTTCTTC. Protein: CASSQVPGPSYNEQFF.

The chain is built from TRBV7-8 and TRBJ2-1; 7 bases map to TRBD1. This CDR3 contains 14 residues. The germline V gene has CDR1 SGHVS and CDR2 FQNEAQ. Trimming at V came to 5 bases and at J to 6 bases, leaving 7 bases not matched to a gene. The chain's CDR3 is CASSPWRQGNEQFF. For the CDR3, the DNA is TGTGCCAGCAGCCCCTGGAGACAGGGCAATGAGCAGTTCTTC.

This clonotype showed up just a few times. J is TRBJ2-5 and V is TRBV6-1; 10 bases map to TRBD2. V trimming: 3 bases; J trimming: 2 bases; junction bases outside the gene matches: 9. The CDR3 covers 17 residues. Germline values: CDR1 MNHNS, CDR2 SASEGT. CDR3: CASSDWSGLAAQETQYF. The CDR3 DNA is TGTGCCAGCAGTGATTGGAGCGGACTAGCGGCGCAAGAGACCCAGTACTTC.

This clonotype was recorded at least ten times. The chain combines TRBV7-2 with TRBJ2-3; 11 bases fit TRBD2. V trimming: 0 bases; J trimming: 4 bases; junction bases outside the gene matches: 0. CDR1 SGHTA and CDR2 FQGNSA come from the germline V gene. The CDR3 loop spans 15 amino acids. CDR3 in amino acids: CASSLALAGADTQYF. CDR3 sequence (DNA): TGTGCCAGCAGCTTAGCACTAGCGGGAGCAGATACGCAGTATTTT.